The rows below give T cell receptor beta chains drawn from one sample of a study of T-cell memory formation after mild COVID-19. TCRdb passed the 5' RACE reads through MiXCR, listing each CDR3 protein once. Found here are about 110,000 distinct CDR3 sequences, roughly a sixth of them singletons; the top ten hold less than 6%. Material for sequencing was PBMCs or a T cell subset sorted from them (not recorded which). Receptors were obtained from a man between 18 and 35 years old who had mild COVID-19 (a few samples of this study predate the infection). Cell type and time point are not known. Each CDR3 is given with its conserved first and last residue. D genes are given only for firm matches. Clone size is not always given. Where it is, it says once, few, many or a class for expanded clones.

14,TRBJ2-3,TRBV5-1,.,.,TGCGCCAGCAGCATGGGGTACCCCACAGATACGCAGTATTTT,CASSMGYPTDTQYF
15,TRBJ1-6,TRBV18,.,.,TGTGCCAGCTCACCACTAGGACAGTACAATTCACCCCTCCACTTT,CASSPLGQYNSPLHF
13,TRBJ1-1,TRBV6-6,.,many,TGTGCCAGCACAAGACAGGCCTACACTGAAGCTTTCTTT,CASTRQAYTEAFF
13,TRBJ1-1,TRBV4-3,TRBD1,few,TGCGCCAGCAGCCAAGACCGAGACAGGGCAGCTTTCTTT,CASSQDRDRAAFF
13,TRBJ1-2,TRBV20-1,.,.,TGCAGTGCGCCCCGGGGGGCTCGGGGTGGCTACACCTTC,CSAPRGARGGYTF
16,TRBJ1-1,TRBV19,TRBD1,few,TGTGCCAGTAGTCCAACCCGGACAGGCGGGAACACTGAAGCTTTCTTT,CASSPTRTGGNTEAFF
13,TRBJ2-7,TRBV6-5,TRBD1,few,TGTGCCAGCAGCCACGGGACAGTGGACGAGCAGTACTTC,CASSHGTVDEQYF
14,TRBJ1-2,TRBV28,TRBD1,few,TGTGCCAGCAGCCCCAGACAGGGCCTTTATGGCTACACCTTC,CASSPRQGLYGYTF
13,TRBJ1-2,TRBV20-1,.,few,TGCAGTGCCCTATTGCAGGGGTTGAAGGGCTACACCTTC,CSALLQGLKGYTF
13,TRBJ2-1,TRBV2,TRBD1,few,TGTGCCAGCAGGGACAGGGACTACAATGAGCAGTTCTTC,CASRDRDYNEQFF
12,TRBJ2-3,TRBV12-3/TRBV12-4,.,few,TGTGCCAGCACTTTCCAGGGACTTACGCAGTATTTT,CASTFQGLTQYF
18,TRBJ2-3,TRBV4-1,TRBD2,few,TGCGCCAGCAGCCAAGCCCGACTAGCGGGGGGGCCAACAGATACGCAGTATTTT,CASSQARLAGGPTDTQYF
12,TRBJ1-1,TRBV2,.,few,TGTGCCAGCAAACGGGCGAACACTGAAGCTTTCTTT,CASKRANTEAFF
16,TRBJ2-1,TRBV9,TRBD2,few,TGTGCCAGCAGCGGGCCTAGCGGGGTGTCCTACAATGAGCAGTTCTTC,CASSGPSGVSYNEQFF
14,TRBJ1-2,TRBV20-1,.,few,TGCAGTGCTAGCGGGGCTTCCCTCCCCTTTGGCTACACCTTC,CSASGASLPFGYTF
15,TRBJ1-1,TRBV6-5,.,.,TGTGCCAGCAGTTACTCGATAGCAGGGGACACTGAAGCTTTCTTT,CASSYSIAGDTEAFF